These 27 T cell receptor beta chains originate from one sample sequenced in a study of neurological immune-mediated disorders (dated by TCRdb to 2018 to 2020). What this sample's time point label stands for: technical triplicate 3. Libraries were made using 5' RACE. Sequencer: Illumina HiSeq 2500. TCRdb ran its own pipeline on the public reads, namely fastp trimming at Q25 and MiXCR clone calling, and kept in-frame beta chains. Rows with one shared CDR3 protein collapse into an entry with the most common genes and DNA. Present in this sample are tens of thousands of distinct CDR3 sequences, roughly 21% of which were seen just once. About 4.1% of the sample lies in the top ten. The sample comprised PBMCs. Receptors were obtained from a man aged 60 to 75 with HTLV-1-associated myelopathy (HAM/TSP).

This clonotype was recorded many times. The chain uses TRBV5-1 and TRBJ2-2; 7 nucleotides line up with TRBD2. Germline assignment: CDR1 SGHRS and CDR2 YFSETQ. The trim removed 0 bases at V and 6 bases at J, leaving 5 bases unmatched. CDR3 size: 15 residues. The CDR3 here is CASSLAVTSPGELFF. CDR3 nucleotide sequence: TGCGCCAGCAGCTTGGCCGTGACTAGCCCCGGGGAGCTGTTTTTT.

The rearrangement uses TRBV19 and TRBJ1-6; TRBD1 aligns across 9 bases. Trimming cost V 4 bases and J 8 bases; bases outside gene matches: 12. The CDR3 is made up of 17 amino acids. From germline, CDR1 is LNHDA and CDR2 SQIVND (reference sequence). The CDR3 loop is CASSTLILDRGDSPLHF. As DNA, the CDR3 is TGTGCCAGTAGTACTCTTATCCTGGACAGGGGAGATTCACCCCTCCACTTT.

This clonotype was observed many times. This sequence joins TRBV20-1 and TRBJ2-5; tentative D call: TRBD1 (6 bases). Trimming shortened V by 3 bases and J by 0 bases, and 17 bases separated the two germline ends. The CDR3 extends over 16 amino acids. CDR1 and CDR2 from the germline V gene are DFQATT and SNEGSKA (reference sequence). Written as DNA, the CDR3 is TGCAGTGCTAGGAACCCAGGGGCGGGCTACCAAGAGACCCAGTACTTC. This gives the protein CSARNPGAGYQETQYF.

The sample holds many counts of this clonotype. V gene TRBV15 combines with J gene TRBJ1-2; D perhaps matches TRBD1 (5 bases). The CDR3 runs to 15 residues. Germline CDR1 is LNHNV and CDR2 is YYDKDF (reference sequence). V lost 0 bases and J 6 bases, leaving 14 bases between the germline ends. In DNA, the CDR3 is TGTGCCACCAGCAGAGATCGCCCGACAGTAAATGGCTACACCTTC. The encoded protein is CATSRDRPTVNGYTF.

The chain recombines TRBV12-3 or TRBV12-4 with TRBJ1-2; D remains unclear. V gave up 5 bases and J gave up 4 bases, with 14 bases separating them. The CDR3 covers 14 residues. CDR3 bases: TGTGCCAGCAGTGATCAGACAAGCCTCTATGGCTACACCTTC. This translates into CASSDQTSLYGYTF.

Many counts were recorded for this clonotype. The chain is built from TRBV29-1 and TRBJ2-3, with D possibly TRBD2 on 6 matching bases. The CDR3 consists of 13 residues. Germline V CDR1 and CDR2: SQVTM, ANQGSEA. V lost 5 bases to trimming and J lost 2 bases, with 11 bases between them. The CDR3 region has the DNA TGCAGCGTTCGTGGGAGGTCCACAGATACGCAGTATTTT. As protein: CSVRGRSTDTQYF.

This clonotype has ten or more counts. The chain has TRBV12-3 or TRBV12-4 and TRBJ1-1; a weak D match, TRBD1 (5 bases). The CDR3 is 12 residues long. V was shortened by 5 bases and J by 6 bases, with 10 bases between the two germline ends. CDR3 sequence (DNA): TGTGCCAGCAGTCCAGGGAGGGCTGAAGCTTTCTTT. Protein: CASSPGRAEAFF.

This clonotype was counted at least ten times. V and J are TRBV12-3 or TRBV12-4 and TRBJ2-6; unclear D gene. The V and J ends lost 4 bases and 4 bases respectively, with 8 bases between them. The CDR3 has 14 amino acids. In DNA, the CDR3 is TGTGCCAGCAGTTCCCGGAGAGGGGCCAACGTCCTGACTTTC. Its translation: CASSSRRGANVLTF.

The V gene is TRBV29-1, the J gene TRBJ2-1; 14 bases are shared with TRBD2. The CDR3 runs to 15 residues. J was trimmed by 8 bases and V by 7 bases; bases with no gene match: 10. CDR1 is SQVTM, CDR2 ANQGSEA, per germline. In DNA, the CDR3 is TGCAGCGCAGACAGACTAGCGGGAGGGATGGATGAGCAGTTCTTC. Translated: CSADRLAGGMDEQFF.

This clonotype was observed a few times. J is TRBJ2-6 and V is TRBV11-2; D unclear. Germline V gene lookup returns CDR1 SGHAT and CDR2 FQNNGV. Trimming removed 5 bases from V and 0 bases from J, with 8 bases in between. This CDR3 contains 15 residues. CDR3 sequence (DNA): TGTGCCAGCAGCCCCCTATACTCTGGGGCCAACGTCCTGACTTTC. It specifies CASSPLYSGANVLTF.

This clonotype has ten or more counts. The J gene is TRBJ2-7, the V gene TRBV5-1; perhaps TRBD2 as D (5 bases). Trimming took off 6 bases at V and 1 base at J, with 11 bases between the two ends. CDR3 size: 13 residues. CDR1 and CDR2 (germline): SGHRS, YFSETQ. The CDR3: CASKADVSYEQYF. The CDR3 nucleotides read TGCGCCAGCAAAGCGGACGTATCCTACGAGCAGTACTTC.

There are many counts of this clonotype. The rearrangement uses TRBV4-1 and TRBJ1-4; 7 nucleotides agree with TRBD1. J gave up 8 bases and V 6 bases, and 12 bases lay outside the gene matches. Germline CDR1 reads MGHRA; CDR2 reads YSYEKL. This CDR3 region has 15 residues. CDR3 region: CASRARGTETEKLFF. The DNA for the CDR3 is TGCGCCAGCAGAGCGAGAGGGACAGAGACGGAAAAACTGTTTTTT.

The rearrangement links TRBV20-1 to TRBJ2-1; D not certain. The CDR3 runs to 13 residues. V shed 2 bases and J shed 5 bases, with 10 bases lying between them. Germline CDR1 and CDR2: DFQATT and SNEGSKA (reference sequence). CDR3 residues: CSARTTANNEQFF. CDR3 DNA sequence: TGCAGTGCTAGAACAACGGCAAACAATGAGCAGTTCTTC.

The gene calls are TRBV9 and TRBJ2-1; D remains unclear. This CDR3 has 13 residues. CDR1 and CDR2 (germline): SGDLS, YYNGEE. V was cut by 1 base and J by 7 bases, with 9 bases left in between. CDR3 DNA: TGTGCCAGCAGCGTAACCCCGGCTAATGAGCAGTTCTTC. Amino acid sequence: CASSVTPANEQFF.

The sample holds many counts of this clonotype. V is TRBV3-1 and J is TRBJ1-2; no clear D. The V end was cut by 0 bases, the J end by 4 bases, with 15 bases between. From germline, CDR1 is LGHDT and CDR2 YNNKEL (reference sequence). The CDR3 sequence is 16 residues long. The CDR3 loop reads CASSQDGLINFYGYTF. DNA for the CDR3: TGTGCCAGCAGCCAAGATGGCCTGATAAACTTCTATGGCTACACCTTC.

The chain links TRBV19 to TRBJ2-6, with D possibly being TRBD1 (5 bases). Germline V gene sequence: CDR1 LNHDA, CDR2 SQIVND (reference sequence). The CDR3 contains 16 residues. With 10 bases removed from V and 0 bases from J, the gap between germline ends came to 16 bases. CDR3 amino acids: CATHQGPISGANVLTF. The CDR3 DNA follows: TGTGCCACCCACCAGGGTCCCATCTCTGGGGCCAACGTCCTGACTTTC.

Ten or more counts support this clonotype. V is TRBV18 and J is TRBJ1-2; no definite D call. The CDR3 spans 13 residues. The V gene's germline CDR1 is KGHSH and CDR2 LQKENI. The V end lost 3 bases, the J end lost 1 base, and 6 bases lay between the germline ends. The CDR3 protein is CASSPGLNYGYTF. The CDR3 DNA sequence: TGTGCCAGCTCACCGGGCCTTAACTATGGCTACACCTTC.

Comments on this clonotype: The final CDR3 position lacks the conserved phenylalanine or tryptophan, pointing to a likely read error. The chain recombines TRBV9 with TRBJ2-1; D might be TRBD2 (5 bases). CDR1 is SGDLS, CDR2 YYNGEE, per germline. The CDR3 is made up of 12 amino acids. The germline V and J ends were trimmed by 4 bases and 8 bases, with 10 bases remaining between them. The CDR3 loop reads CASSQAEYEQFS. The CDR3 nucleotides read TGTGCCAGCAGCCAAGCGGAGTATGAGCAGTTCTCT.

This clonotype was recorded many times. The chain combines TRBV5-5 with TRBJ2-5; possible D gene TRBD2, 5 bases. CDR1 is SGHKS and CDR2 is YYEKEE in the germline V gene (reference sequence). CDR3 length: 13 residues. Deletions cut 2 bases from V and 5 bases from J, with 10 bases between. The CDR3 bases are TGTGCCAGCAGCTTTAGGACTGAGGAGACCCAGTACTTC. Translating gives CASSFRTEETQYF.

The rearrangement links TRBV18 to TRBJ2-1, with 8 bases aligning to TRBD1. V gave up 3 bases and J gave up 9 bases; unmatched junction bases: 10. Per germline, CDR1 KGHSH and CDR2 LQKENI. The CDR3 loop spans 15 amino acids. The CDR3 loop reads CASSPSQGGQGEQFF. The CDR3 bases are TGTGCCAGCTCACCTTCACAGGGGGGCCAGGGTGAGCAGTTCTTC. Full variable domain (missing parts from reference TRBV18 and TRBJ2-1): NAGVMQNPRHLVRRRGQEARLRCSPMKGHSHVYWYRQLPEEGLKFMVYLQKENIIDESGMPKERFSAEFPKEGPSILRIQQVVRGDSAAYFCASSPSQGGQGEQFFGPGTRLTVL.

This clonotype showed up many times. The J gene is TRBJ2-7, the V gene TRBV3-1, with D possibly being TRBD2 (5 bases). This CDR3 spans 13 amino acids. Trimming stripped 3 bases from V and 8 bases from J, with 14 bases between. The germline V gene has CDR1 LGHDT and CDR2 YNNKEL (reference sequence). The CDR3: CASSQDSLQQQYF. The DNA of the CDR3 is TGTGCCAGCAGCCAGGACTCCCTACAACAGCAGTACTTC.

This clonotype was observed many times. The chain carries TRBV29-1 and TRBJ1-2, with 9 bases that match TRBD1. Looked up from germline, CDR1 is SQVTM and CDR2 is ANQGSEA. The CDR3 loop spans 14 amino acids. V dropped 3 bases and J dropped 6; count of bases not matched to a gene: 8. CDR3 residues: CSVDDGDRVHGYTF. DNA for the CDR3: TGCAGCGTTGATGATGGGGACAGGGTCCATGGCTACACCTTC.

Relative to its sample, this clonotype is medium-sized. CDR3 in amino acids: CASSSGSNTGELFF. The CDR3 DNA reads TGTGCCAGCAGCTCGGGATCGAACACCGGGGAGCTGTTTTTT. V usage is TRBV9 and J usage is TRBJ2-2, with D possibly matching TRBD2 (5 bases). CDR1 is SGDLS and CDR2 is YYNGEE in the germline V gene. V dropped 4 bases and J dropped 0 bases, with 7 bases sitting between them. CDR3 size: 14 residues. Complete variable domain (other parts from reference TRBV9 and TRBJ2-2): DSGVTQTPKHLITATGQRVTLRCSPRSGDLSVYWYQQSLDQGLQFLIQYYNGEERAKGNILERFSAQQFPDLHSELNLSSLELGDSALYFCASSSGSNTGELFFGEGSRLTVL.

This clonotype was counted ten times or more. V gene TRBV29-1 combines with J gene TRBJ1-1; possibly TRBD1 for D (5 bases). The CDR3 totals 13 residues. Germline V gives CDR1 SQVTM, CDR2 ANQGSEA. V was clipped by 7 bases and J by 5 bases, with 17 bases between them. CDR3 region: CSARYRIETEAFF. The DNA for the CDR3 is TGCAGCGCTCGGTACAGGATTGAGACTGAAGCTTTCTTT.

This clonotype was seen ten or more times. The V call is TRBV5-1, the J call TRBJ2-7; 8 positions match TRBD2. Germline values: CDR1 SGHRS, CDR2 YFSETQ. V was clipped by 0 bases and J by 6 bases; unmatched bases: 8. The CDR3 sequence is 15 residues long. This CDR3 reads CASSLAGTRDLEQYF. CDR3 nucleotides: TGCGCCAGCAGCTTGGCCGGGACTAGAGACCTCGAGCAGTACTTC.

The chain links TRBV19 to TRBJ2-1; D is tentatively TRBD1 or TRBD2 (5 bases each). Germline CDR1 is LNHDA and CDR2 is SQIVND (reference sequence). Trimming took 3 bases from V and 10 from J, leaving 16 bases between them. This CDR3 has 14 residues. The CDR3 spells CASSITGQNAEQFF. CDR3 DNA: TGTGCCAGTAGTATCACGGGGCAAAATGCGGAGCAGTTCTTC.

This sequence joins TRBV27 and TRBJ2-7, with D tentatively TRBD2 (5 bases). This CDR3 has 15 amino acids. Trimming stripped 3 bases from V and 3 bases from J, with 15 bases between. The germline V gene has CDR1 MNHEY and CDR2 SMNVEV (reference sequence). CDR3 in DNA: TGTGCCAGCAGTTTTGTTTCCACCGGGGTCTACGAGCAGTACTTC. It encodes CASSFVSTGVYEQYF.